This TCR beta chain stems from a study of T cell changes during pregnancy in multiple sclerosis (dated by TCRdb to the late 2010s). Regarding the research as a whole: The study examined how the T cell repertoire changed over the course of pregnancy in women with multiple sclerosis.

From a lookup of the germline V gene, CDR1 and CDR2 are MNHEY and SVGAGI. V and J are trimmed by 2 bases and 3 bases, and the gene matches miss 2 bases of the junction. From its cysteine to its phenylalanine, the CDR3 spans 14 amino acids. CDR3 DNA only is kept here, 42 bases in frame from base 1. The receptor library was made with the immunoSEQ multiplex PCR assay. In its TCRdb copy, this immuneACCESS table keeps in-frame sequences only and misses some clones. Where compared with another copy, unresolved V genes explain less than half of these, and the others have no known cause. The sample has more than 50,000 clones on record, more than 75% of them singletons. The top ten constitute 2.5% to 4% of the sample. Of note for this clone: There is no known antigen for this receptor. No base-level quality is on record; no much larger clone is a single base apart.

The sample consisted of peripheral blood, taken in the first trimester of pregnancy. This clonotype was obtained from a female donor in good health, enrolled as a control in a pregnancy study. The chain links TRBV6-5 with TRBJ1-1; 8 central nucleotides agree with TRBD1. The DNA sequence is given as TGTGCCAGCAGTTACCAGGGGGCCGACACTGAAGCTTTCTTT. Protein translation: CASSYQGADTEAFF.